This note documents a single T cell receptor (beta chain) sequence. The data are from a study of cytomegalovirus exposure and HLA in healthy donors. PCR primers comprised 60 Vbeta and 13 Jbeta primers. Libraries were prepared by immunoSEQ multiplex PCR; TCRdb keeps only in-frame clonotypes and omits some of them. The sample lists 250,000 or so clones, 80% to 85% occurring once. The germline V gene encodes CDR1 SGHDN and CDR2 FVKESK. This CDR3 region has 13 residues. V lost 1 base to trimming and J lost 6 bases, with 9 bases between them. The rearrangement joins TRBV14 to TRBJ1-2; D is perhaps TRBD1 (5 bases). This clonotype was sampled from a woman aged 55-69 years in good health and CMV-seropositive. Sample: PBMCs. CDR3 bases: TGTGCCAGCAGCCAAGTCAGGGCCCATGGCTACACCTTC. This sequence encodes CASSQVRAHGYTF.